These T cell receptor beta chains were read from a single sample in a study of T cells in Graves' hyperthyroidism and ophthalmopathy. TCRdb re-called the multiplex PCR reads with MiXCR, one entry per CDR3 protein. The table has over 250,000 distinct CDR3 sequences, 22% seen once; the top ten hold roughly 60%. Sequencing used blood. These receptors were obtained from a man aged 25 to 40 with Graves' ophthalmopathy. Each CDR3 is given with its conserved first and last residue. A D gene is named only where the DNA matches it firmly.

V gene,D gene,CDR3 protein
TRBV28,NA,CASKFTTRGSPLHF
TRBV12-3/TRBV12-4,NA,CASSFGIANTIYF
TRBV15,NA,CATSRDGTGQNTGELFF
TRBV6-2/TRBV6-3,NA,CASSRLDQGEQFF
TRBV11-1,TRBD1,CASSLASAGGFAGANVLTF
TRBV3-1,TRBD2,CASTGLAGNEQFF
TRBV11-2,TRBD2,CASSAGTSYLDEQFF
TRBV18,TRBD2,CASSLGRGSLEQYF
TRBV10-3,TRBD2,CAIRLAAQETQYF
TRBV2,TRBD1,CASRLSRQGRMDGYTF
TRBV28,NA,CASSVSFAGRATQYF
TRBV27,NA,CASSLFWASNQPQHF
TRBV24-1,NA,CATSDGGHNEQFF